Listed below are T cell receptor beta chains from one sample, sequenced in a study of blood T cell repertoires in COVID-19. TCRdb's table, derived via immunoSEQ multiplex PCR, lists solely in-frame clones and lacks some. The sample lists about 220,000 clones, 84% occurring once. The sample comprised peripheral blood. All receptors derive from a woman aged 30 to 39 who had recovered from COVID-19. Both conserved end residues are part of each CDR3. D genes are given only for firm matches.

v_call d_call cdr3_aa
TRBV27 TRBD2 CASSPLRTSGRGYEQYF
TRBV18 - CASSLSGGVDYGYTF
TRBV5-5 - CASSSLRQVGDEQYF
TRBV5-6 TRBD2 CASSATTSGRTDTQYF
TRBV9 TRBD2 CASSVGLAGYNEQFF
TRBV24-1 - CATSDGEGYGKNIQYF
TRBV2 - CASSEARADSGNTIYF
TRBV19 TRBD2 CASSIFPTSGRAEQFF
TRBV9 - CASSEVGVEGNTIYF
TRBV7-3 TRBD1 CASSSIQGNEQYF